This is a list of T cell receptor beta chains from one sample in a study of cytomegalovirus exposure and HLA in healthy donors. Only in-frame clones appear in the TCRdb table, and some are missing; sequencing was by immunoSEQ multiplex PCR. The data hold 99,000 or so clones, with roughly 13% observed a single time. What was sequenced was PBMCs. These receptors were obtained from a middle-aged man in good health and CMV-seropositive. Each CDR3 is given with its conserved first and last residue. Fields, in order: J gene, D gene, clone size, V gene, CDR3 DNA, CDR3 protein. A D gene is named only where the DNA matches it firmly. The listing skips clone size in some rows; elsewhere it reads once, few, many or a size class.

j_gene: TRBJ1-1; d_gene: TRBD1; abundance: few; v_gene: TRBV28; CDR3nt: TGTGCCAGCAGTTTCGGGTCACAGGGGCGTGAAGCTTTCTTT; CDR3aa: CASSFGSQGREAFF
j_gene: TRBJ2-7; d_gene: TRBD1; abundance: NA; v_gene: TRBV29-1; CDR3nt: TGCAGCGTTGGGTGGGACCGGGACAGAATATACGAGCAGTACTTC; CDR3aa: CSVGWDRDRIYEQYF
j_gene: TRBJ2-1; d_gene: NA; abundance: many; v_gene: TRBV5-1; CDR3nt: TGCGCCAGCAGCTTGGCACTAGCTAATGAGCAGTTCTTC; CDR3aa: CASSLALANEQFF
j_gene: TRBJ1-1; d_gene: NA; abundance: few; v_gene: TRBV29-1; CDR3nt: TGCAGCGTTGTTGGGGGGGGAACTGAAGCTTTCTTT; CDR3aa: CSVVGGGTEAFF
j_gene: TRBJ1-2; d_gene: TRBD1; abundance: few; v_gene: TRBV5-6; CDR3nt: TGTGCCAGCAGAAGCGGACAGGGGATCTATGGCTACACCTTC; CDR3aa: CASRSGQGIYGYTF
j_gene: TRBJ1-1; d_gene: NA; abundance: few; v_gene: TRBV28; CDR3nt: TGTGCCAGCAGTAGCCCGGGGTCCCGGTCAGCTTTCTTT; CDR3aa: CASSSPGSRSAFF
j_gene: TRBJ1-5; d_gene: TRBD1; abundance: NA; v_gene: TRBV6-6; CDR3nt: TGTGCCAGCAGTCACCTACAGGGGGCAAGCAATCAGCCCCAGCATTTT; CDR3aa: CASSHLQGASNQPQHF
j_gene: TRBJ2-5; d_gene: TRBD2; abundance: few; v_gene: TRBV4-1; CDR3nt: TGCGCCAGCAGCCAAGATTCTTTCGCCCTAGCGGGAGTTAGGACCCAGTACTTC; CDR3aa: CASSQDSFALAGVRTQYF
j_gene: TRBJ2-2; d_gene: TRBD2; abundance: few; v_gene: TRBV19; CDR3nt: TGTGCCAGTAGTATCAGACCCCTAGCGGGACTAAACACCGGGGAGCTGTTTTTT; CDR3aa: CASSIRPLAGLNTGELFF
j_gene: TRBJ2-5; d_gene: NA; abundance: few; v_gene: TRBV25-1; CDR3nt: TGTGCCAGCAGTGAATCGGTCAGGGTAGTTGAGACCCAGTACTTC; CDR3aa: CASSESVRVVETQYF
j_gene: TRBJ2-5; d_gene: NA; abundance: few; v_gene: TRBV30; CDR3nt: TGTGCCTGGCGACAGGACAGAGACGCCCAAGAGACCCAGTACTTC; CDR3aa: CAWRQDRDAQETQYF
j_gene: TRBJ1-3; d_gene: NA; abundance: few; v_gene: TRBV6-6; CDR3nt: TGTGCCAGCAGAGACGGCAGAGGAAGAAACACCATATATTTT; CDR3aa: CASRDGRGRNTIYF
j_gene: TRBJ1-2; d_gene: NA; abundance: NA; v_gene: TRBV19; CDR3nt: TGTGCCAGCGGGCAGGGGTATGGCTACACCTTC; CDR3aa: CASGQGYGYTF
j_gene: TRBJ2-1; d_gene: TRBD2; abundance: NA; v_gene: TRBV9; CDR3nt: TGTGCCAGCAGCGGAGGAGGGGGACTAGCGGGCAATGAGCAGTTCTTC; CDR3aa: CASSGGGGLAGNEQFF
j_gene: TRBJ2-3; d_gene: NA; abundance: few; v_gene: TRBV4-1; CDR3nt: TGCGCCAGCAGCCTTCGAGGCGGGTTGGTAGCGGATTCCACAGATACGCAGTATTTT; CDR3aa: CASSLRGGLVADSTDTQYF
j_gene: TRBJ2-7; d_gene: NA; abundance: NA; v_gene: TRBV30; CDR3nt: TGTGCCTGGAGCAGGGGAGCCCCCGAGCAGTACTTC; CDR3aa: CAWSRGAPEQYF
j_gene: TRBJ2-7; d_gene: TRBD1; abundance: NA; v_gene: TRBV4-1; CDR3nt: TGCGCCAGCAGCCCCGAGGGGGCAGCCTTAGCCCACGAGCAGTACTTC; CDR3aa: CASSPEGAALAHEQYF
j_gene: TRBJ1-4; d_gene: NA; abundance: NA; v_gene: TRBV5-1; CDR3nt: TGCGCCAGCAGCTTGGCCAGGAAAGAAGAAAAACTGTTTTTT; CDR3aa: CASSLARKEEKLFF